One and the same sample provided the 10 T cell receptor beta chains below, sequenced in a study of T-cell reconstitution after alpha-beta-depleted transplantation in children. During its preparation, the TCRbeta library received unique molecular identifiers. TCRdb fed the PCR reads into MiXCR, producing one record per CDR3 protein. The sample carries approximately 98,000 distinct CDR3 sequences, roughly 6.1% recorded once. Sequenced here: PBMCs, mostly from graft donor cells, sampled 360 days after TCRalphabeta/CD19-depleted stem cell transplant. These receptors were taken from a male patient aged 2 to 10 who had a stem cell transplant for acute lymphoblastic leukemia, so the T cells may come from the graft donor.

This clonotype has only a few counts. The chain joins TRBV18 to TRBJ2-2, with 7 bases identical to TRBD1. This CDR3 is built from 16 residues. Germline V gene sequence: CDR1 KGHSH, CDR2 LQKENI. V lost 6 bases, J lost 4 bases, and 11 bases stayed unmatched. DNA for the CDR3: TGTGCCAGCTCGAGAGTTCGAGGGGGCTCCACCGGGGAGCTGTTTTTT. Its translation: CASSRVRGGSTGELFF.

This clonotype was recorded at least ten times. The chain has TRBV5-1 and TRBJ1-1, with a possible D match to TRBD1 (5 bases). Germline V gene lookup returns CDR1 SGHRS and CDR2 YFSETQ. The CDR3 covers 13 residues. Trimming removed 0 bases at V and 5 bases at J, with 8 bases between. The CDR3 DNA reads TGCGCCAGCAGCTTGGGAGGGGATACTGAAGCTTTCTTT. Translation gives CASSLGGDTEAFF.

This clonotype has only a few counts. This sequence joins TRBV7-9 and TRBJ2-5, with 8 bases matching TRBD1. Germline CDR1 reads SEHNR; CDR2 reads FQNEAQ (reference sequence). CDR3 length: 15 amino acids. After removal of 6 bases from V and 4 bases from J, the junction contained 10 bases not matched to a gene. CDR3 sequence (DNA): TGTGCCAGCAGTTCGGGACAGGTTGGGGGAGAGACCCAGTACTTC. Its translation is CASSSGQVGGETQYF.

This clonotype was seen at least ten times. This chain uses TRBV27 with TRBJ1-2, with TRBD1 matching over 7 bases. The V segment lost 4 bases and the J segment 4 bases; nucleotides outside the gene matches: 15. The V gene's germline CDR1 is MNHEY and CDR2 SMNVEV (reference sequence). This CDR3 comprises 17 residues. The CDR3 sequence is CASSSTQTGRVGYGYTF. The CDR3 DNA reads as TGTGCCAGCAGTTCTACCCAGACAGGGAGGGTGGGCTATGGCTACACCTTC.

The chain recombines TRBV28 with TRBJ2-1; D is undetermined. Germline CDR1 is MDHEN and CDR2 is SYDVKM. V lost 9 bases and J lost 9, with 15 bases in between. The CDR3 is 12 amino acids. The CDR3 coding sequence is TGTGCCAGAACTCTAGAAGCTTCTGAGCAGTTCTTC. Protein: CARTLEASEQFF.

The chain employs TRBV4-3 and TRBJ1-1, with D uncertain. This CDR3 contains 14 residues. Germline V CDR1 and CDR2: LGHNA, YSLEER. V lost 4 bases to trimming and J lost 5 bases, with 14 bases between them. The CDR3 DNA reads as TGCGCCAGCAGCCCATCATTATACCGAACTGAAGCTTTCTTT. This encodes CASSPSLYRTEAFF.

This clonotype appeared many times. The rearrangement uses TRBV9 and TRBJ2-1, with D maybe TRBD2 (7 bases). Trimming took 4 bases from V and 0 from J, leaving 11 bases between them. The CDR3 has 15 amino acids. In germline, CDR1 is SGDLS, CDR2 YYNGEE. DNA for the CDR3: TGTGCCAGCAGCCCGCGGGGGCGCTCCTACAATGAGCAGTTCTTC. The encoded protein is CASSPRGRSYNEQFF.

This clonotype was recorded at least ten times. The chain joins TRBV28 to TRBJ2-5; TRBD2 matches at 7 bases. Germline CDR1 MDHEN, CDR2 SYDVKM. This CDR3 has 15 residues. Trimming at V came to 4 bases and at J to 2 bases, leaving 7 bases not matched to a gene. DNA for the CDR3: TGTGCCAGCAGTTGGATCTGGGGAGGGCAAGAGACCCAGTACTTC. This codes for CASSWIWGGQETQYF.

In regard to this clonotype: One end of the junction is discordant with germline, which a read error may explain. The rearrangement joins TRBV7-9 to TRBJ2-7; possible D gene TRBD1, 6 bases. The CDR3 runs 15 residues. Germline values: CDR1 SEHNR, CDR2 FQNEAQ (reference sequence). The CDR3 coding sequence is TGTGCCAGCAGCTCTGCCGAGGGGGAGAGGTACGAGCATTACTTC. Its translation is CASSSAEGERYEHYF. The variable domain in full, with the rest retrieved from reference TRBV7-9 and TRBJ2-7, is DTGVSQNPRHKITKRGQNVTFRCDPISEHNRLYWYRQTLGQGPEFLTYFQNEAQLEKSRLLSDRFSAERPKGSFSTLEIQRTEQGDSAMYLCASSSAEGERYEHYFGPGTRLTVT.

This clonotype has only a few counts. The chain has TRBV6-5 and TRBJ1-2; no definite D call. V lost 5 bases and J 0 bases, leaving 13 bases between the germline ends. The CDR3 totals 15 residues. Germline V gives CDR1 MNHEY, CDR2 SVGAGI. The CDR3 coding sequence is TGTGCCAGCAGTCCCTTCTCCAGTGCTAACTATGGCTACACCTTC. This translates into CASSPFSSANYGYTF.